The rows below give T cell receptor beta chains drawn from one sample of a study of T cell repertoires in cytomegalovirus infection. TCRdb called the reads again in MiXCR, with one record for every CDR3 protein. The table records fewer than 250,000 distinct CDR3 sequences, around an eighth of them present only once. Sequences were obtained from PBMCs. All receptors derive from a human donor in good health (CMV status not recorded). Some clones in this sample may be carry-over from other donors' samples. The CDR3 runs from the conserved cysteine through the conserved F or W. Fields, in order: J gene, clone size, V gene, D gene, CDR3 DNA, CDR3 protein. A D gene is named only where the DNA matches it firmly. Size values are once, few and many counts, or a class for expanded clones, and some rows have none.

>TRBJ2-3|many|TRBV12-3/TRBV12-4|TRBD2
TGTGCCAGCAGCCCCACTGGACTAGCGGGAGTTAGTTTT
CASSPTGLAGVSF
>TRBJ2-3|many|TRBV7-2|-
TGTGCCAGCAGCTTAGGGGGGGGCGGGTTCCCCACAGATACGCAGTATTTT
CASSLGGGGFPTDTQYF
>TRBJ2-2|many|TRBV19|TRBD2
TGTGCCAGTAGCTATAGGCTAGCGGGGGGATCCGGGGAGCTGTTTTTT
CASSYRLAGGSGELFF
>TRBJ2-3|-|TRBV7-9|TRBD2
TGTGCCCCCGGGAGGCAAATCGGCACAGATACGCAGTATTTT
CAPGRQIGTDTQYF
>TRBJ2-7|-|TRBV18|-
TGTGCCAGCGTGTCCCCTGGGGGGCAGGGTGACGAGCAGTACTTC
CASVSPGGQGDEQYF
>TRBJ1-1|many|TRBV7-2|-
TGTGCCAGCAGCTTAGGCCAGAGGATAGAAGCTTTCTTT
CASSLGQRIEAFF
>TRBJ2-7|-|TRBV2|-
TGTGCCAGCAGTCAGGAGTGGGGGCACGAGCAGTACTTC
CASSQEWGHEQYF
>TRBJ1-3|-|TRBV6-2/TRBV6-3|-
TGTGCCAGCCCAACAGGGCTTCCTGGAAACACCATATATTTT
CASPTGLPGNTIYF
>TRBJ2-1|many|TRBV7-2|-
TGTGCCAGCAGCCGACAGGTTGGGGGCTCCTACAATGAGCAGTTCTTC
CASSRQVGGSYNEQFF
>TRBJ2-7|-|TRBV5-3|-
TGTGCCAGCAGCAACGGGCCAGGCGGCTACGAGCAGTACTTC
CASSNGPGGYEQYF
>TRBJ2-3|-|TRBV6-2/TRBV6-3|-
TGTGCCAGCAGTTATATAGATACGCAGTATTTT
CASSYIDTQYF
>TRBJ2-6|-|TRBV27|-
TGTGCCAGCAGTTTATCGCAGGGTTATGGGGCCAACGTCCTGACTTTC
CASSLSQGYGANVLTF
>TRBJ2-3|many|TRBV12-3/TRBV12-4|-
TGTGCCAGCAGTTTAGGGGCCCTCCAATCTACAGATACGCAGTATTTT
CASSLGALQSTDTQYF
>TRBJ2-2|many|TRBV19|TRBD2
TGTGCCAGTAGTAGACTAGCGGGAGATCGCGGGGAGCTGTTTTTT
CASSRLAGDRGELFF
>TRBJ2-7|-|TRBV19|TRBD2
TGTGCCAGTAGTATCGGGACTAGCGGCTCCTACGAGCAGTACTTC
CASSIGTSGSYEQYF
>TRBJ1-4|-|TRBV10-3|TRBD1
TGTGCCATCAGCCCGGGACAGGGTAACACTAATGAAAAACTGTTTTTT
CAISPGQGNTNEKLFF
>TRBJ2-4|many|TRBV7-2|TRBD2
TGTGCCAGCAGCTTCCCGACTAGCGGCAAAAACATTCAGTACTTC
CASSFPTSGKNIQYF
>TRBJ2-5|many|TRBV4-3|-
TGCGCCAGCAGCCAATCTAGGGGCACGGAGACCCAGTACTTC
CASSQSRGTETQYF
>TRBJ1-1|-|TRBV11-1|-
TGTGCCAGCAGCCACCAGACTGGGAAAGCTTTCTTT
CASSHQTGKAFF
>TRBJ2-5|many|TRBV28|-
TGTGCCAGCACATTGGGAGGCCAGGGCGACGAGACCCAGTACTTC
CASTLGGQGDETQYF
>TRBJ1-1|many|TRBV7-8|-
TGTGCCAGCAGCCGAGCGTGGGTTACTGAAGCTTTCTTT
CASSRAWVTEAFF
>TRBJ2-3|-|TRBV6-1|-
TGTGCCAGCAGTGAAGGGGACCTAAGTACGCAGTATTTT
CASSEGDLSTQYF
>TRBJ1-5|many|TRBV2|-
TGTGCCAGCACCCAGACAAGGAATAGCAATCAGCCCCAGCATTTT
CASTQTRNSNQPQHF
>TRBJ2-5|few|TRBV20-1|-
TGCAGTGCTAGAGCTGAGGACTACCCAACTGTGGAGACCCAGTACTTC
CSARAEDYPTVETQYF
>TRBJ2-2|few|TRBV20-1|-
TGCAGTGCTAGAAAGACGGGGACCGGGGAGCTGTTTTTT
CSARKTGTGELFF